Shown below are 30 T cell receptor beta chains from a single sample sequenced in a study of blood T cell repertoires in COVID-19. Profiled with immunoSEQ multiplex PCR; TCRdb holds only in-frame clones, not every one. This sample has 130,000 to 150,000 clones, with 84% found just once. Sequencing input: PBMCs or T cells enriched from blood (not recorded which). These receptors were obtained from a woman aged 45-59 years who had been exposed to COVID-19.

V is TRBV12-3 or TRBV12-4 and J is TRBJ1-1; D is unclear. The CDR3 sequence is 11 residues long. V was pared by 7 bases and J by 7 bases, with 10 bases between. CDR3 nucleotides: TGTGCCAGCAAAAGGACTAGTGAAGCTTTCTTT. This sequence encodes CASKRTSEAFF.

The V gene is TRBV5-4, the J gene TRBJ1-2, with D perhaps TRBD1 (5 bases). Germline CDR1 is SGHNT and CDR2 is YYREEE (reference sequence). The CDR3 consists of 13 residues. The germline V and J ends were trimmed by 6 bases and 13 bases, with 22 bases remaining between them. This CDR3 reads CASTVDSPQGSTF. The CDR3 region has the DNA TGTGCCAGCACAGTAGACAGCCCACAAGGAAGCACCTTC.

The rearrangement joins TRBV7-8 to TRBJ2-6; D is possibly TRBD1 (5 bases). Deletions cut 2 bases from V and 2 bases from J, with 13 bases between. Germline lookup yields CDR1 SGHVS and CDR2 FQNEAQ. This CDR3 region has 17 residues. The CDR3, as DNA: TGTGCCAGCAGCTTATTGCAGGGTCAGACTGGGGCCAACGTCCTGACTTTC. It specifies CASSLLQGQTGANVLTF.

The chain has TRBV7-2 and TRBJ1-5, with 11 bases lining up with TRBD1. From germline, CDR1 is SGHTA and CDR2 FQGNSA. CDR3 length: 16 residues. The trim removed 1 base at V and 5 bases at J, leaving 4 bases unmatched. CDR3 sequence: CASSLVGQGAHQPQHF. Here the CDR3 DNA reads TGTGCCAGCAGCTTAGTAGGACAGGGGGCCCATCAGCCCCAGCATTTT.

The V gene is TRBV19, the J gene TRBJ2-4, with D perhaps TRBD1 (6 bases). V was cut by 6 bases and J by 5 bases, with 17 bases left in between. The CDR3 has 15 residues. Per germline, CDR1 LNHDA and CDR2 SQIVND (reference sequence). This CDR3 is CASSRDTNPQNIQYF. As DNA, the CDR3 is TGTGCCAGTAGCCGGGACACCAACCCCCAAAACATTCAGTACTTC.

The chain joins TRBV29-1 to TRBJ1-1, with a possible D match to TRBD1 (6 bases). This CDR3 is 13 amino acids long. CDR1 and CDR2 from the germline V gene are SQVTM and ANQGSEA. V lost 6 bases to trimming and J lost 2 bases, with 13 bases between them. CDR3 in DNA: TGCAGCGTCTACAGGGTTGGAAACACTGAAGCTTTCTTT. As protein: CSVYRVGNTEAFF.

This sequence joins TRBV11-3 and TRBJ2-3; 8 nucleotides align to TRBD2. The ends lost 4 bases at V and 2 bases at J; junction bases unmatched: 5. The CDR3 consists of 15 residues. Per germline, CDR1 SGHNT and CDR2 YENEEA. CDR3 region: CASSSGGGFTDTQYF. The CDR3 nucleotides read TGTGCCAGCAGCTCGGGCGGGGGGTTCACAGATACGCAGTATTTT. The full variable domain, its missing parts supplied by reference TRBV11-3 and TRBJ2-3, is EAGVVQSPRYKIIEKKQPVAFWCNPISGHNTLYWYLQNLGQGPELLIRYENEEAVDDSQLPKDRFSAERLKGVDSTLKIQPAELGDSAVYLCASSSGGGFTDTQYFGPGTRLTVL.

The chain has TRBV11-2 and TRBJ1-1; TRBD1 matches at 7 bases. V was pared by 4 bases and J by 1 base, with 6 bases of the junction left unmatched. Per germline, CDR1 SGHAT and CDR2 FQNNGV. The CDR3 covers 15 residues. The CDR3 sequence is CASSSPDRENTEAFF. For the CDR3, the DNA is TGTGCCAGCAGCTCTCCTGACAGGGAGAACACTGAAGCTTTCTTT.

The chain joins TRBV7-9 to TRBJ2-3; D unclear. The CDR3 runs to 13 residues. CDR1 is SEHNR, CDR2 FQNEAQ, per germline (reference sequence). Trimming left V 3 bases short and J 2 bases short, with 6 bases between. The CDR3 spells CASSFGATDTQYF. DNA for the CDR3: TGTGCCAGCAGCTTCGGAGCCACAGATACGCAGTATTTT.

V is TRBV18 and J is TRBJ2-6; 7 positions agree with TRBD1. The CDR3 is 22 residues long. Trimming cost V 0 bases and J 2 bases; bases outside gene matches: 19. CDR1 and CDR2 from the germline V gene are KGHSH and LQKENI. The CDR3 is CASSPPIVLWDSTPAGANVLTF. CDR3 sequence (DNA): TGTGCCAGCTCACCACCAATTGTTCTTTGGGACAGTACCCCAGCTGGGGCCAACGTCCTGACTTTC. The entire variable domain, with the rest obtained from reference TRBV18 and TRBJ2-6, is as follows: NAGVMQNPRHLVRRRGQEARLRCSPMKGHSHVYWYRQLPEEGLKFMVYLQKENIIDESGMPKERFSAEFPKEGPSILRIQQVVRGDSAAYFCASSPPIVLWDSTPAGANVLTFGAGSRLTVL.

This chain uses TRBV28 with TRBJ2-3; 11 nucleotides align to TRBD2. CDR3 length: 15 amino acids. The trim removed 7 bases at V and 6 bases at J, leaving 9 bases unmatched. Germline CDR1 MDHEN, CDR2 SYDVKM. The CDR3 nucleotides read TGTGCCAGCATCGCTAGCGGGAGGCCCCCGGATACGCAGTATTTT. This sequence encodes CASIASGRPPDTQYF.

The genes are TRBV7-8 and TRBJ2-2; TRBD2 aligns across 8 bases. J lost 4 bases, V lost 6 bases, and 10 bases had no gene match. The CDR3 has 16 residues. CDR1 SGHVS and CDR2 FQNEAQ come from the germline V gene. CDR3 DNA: TGTGCCAGCAGTCAGGGCCGGGAGGGTCGCACCGGGGAGCTGTTTTTT. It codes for CASSQGREGRTGELFF.

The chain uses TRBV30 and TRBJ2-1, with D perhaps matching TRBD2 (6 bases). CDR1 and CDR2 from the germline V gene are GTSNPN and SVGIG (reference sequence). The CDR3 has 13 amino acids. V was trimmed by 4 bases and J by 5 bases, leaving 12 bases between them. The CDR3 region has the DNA TGTGCCTGGATCGGAGGGAGCCACAATGAGCAGTTCTTC. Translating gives CAWIGGSHNEQFF.

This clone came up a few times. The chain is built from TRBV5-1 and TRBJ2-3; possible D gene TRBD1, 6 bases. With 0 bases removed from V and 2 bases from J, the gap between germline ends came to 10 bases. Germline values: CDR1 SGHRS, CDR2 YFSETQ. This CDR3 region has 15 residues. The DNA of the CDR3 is TGCGCCAGCAGCTTGGCCGGACAGTACACAGATACGCAGTATTTT. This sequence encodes CASSLAGQYTDTQYF.

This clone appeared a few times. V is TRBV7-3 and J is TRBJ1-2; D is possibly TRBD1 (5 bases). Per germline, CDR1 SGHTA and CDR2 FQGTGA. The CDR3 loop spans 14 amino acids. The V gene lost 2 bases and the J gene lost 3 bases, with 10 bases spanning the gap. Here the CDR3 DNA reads TGTGCCAGCAGCTTATCCCGGACATACTATGGCTACACCTTC. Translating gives CASSLSRTYYGYTF. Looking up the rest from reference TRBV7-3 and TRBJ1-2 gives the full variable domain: GAGVSQTPSNKVTEKGKYVELRCDPISGHTALYWYRQSLGQGPEFLIYFQGTGAADDSGLPNDRFFAVRPEGSVSTLKIQRTERGDSAVYLCASSLSRTYYGYTFGSGTRLTVV.

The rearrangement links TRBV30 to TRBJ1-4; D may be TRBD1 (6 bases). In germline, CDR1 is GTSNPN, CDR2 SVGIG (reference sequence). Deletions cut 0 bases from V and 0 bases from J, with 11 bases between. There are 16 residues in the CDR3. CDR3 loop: CAWSVLPGATNEKLFF. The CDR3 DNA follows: TGTGCCTGGAGTGTACTCCCAGGGGCAACTAATGAAAAACTGTTTTTT.

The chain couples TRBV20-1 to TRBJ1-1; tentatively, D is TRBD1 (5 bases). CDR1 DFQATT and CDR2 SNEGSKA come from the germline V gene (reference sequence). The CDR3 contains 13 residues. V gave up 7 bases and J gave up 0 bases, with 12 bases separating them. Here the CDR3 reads CSGSQGMNTEAFF. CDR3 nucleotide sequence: TGCAGTGGTAGTCAGGGAATGAACACTGAAGCTTTCTTT.

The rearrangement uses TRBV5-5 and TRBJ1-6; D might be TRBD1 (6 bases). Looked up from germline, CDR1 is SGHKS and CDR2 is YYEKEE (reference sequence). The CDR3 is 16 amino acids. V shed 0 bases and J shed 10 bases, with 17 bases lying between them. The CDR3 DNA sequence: TGTGCCAGCAGCTTGGGATTAGGCAGGGGAGAATCACCCCTCCACTTT. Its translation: CASSLGLGRGESPLHF.

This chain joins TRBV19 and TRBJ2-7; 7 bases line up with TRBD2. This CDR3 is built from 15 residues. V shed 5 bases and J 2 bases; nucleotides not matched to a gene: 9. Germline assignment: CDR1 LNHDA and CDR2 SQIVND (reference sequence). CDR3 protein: CASSFGLVGAYEQYF. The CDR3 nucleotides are TGTGCCAGTAGTTTTGGACTAGTCGGGGCCTACGAGCAGTACTTC.

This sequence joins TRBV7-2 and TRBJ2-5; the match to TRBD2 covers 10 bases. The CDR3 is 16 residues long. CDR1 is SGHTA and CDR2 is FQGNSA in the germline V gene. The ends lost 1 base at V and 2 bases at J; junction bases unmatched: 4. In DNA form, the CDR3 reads TGTGCCAGCAGCTTAGGTGGGACTAGCGTTCAAGAGACCCAGTACTTC. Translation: CASSLGGTSVQETQYF.

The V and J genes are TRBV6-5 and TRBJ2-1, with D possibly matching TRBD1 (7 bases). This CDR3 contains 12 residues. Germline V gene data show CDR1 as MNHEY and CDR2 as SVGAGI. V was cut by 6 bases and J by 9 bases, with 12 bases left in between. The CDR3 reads CASSPQGGEQFF. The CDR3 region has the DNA TGTGCCAGCAGCCCGCAGGGGGGTGAGCAGTTCTTC.

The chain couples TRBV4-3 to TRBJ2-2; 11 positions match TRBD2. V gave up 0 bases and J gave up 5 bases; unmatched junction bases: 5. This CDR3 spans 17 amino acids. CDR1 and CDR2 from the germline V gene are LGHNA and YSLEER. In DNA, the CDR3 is TGCGCCAGCAGCCAAGATCACACTAGCGGGAGTACCGGGGAGCTGTTTTTT. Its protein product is CASSQDHTSGSTGELFF.

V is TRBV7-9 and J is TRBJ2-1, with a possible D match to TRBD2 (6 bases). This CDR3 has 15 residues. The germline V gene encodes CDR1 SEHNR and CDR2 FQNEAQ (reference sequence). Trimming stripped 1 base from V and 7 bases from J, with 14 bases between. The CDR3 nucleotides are TGTGCCAGCAGCTTAGGGTGGGCCAGCGGGAATGAGCAGTTCTTC. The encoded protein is CASSLGWASGNEQFF.

The CDR3 reads CATSDLPRVGSPLHF. In nucleotides, the CDR3 is TGTGCCACCAGTGATTTGCCCAGGGTTGGTTCACCCCTCCACTTT. The chain links TRBV24-1 to TRBJ1-6; D perhaps matches TRBD1 (5 bases). This CDR3 comprises 15 residues. V lost 0 bases to trimming and J lost 9 bases, with 11 bases between them. Per germline, CDR1 KGHDR and CDR2 SFDVKD.

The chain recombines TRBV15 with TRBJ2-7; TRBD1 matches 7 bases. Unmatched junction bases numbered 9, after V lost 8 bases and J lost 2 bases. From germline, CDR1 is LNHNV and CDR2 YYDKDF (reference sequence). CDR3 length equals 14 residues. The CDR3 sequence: CATARPGGAYEQYF. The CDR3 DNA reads TGTGCCACCGCGAGGCCAGGGGGAGCCTACGAGCAGTACTTC.

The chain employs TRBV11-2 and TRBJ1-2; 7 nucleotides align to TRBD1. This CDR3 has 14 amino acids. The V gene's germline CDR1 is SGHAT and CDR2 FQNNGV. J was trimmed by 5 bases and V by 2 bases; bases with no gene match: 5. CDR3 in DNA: TGTGCCAGCAGCTTACCCCGACAGGGATATGGCTACACCTTC. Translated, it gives CASSLPRQGYGYTF.

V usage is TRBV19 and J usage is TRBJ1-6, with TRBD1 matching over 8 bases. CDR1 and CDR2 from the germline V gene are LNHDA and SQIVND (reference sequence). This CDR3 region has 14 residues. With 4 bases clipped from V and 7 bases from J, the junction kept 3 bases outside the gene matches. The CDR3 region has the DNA TGTGCCAGTAGTACACAGGGGGGCAATTCACCCCTCCACTTT. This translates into CASSTQGGNSPLHF.

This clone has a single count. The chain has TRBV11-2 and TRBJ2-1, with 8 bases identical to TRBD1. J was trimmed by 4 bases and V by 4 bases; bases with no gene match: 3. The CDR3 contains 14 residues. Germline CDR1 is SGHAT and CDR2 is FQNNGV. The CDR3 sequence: CASSSGQAYNEQFF. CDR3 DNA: TGTGCCAGCAGCTCGGGACAGGCATACAATGAGCAGTTCTTC.

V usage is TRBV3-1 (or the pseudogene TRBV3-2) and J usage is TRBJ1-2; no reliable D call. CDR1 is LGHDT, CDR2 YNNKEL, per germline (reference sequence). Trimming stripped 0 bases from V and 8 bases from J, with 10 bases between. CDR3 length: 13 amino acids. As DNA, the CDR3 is TGTGCCAGCAGCCAAGAGGAGGCAGGCGGCTACACCTTC. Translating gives CASSQEEAGGYTF.

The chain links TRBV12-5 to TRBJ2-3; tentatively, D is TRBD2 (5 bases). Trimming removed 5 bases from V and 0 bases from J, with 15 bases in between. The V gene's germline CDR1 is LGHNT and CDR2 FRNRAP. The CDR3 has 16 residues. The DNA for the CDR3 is TGTGCTAGTGGTCGTTCCGGCGGGTATAGCACAGATACGCAGTATTTT. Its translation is CASGRSGGYSTDTQYF.